Each of the 14 T cell receptor beta chains below was sequenced from the same sample in a study of cytotoxic CD8 clonotypes in ibrutinib-treated CLL. Sequencing was performed with immunoSEQ multiplex PCR; in TCRdb, only in-frame clones are kept and a portion is missing. Of some 140,000 clones in the sample, 85% to 95% were seen once. Sequencing used PBMCs, obtained after 12 months of ibrutinib treatment. All receptors come from a human donor with chronic lymphocytic leukemia.

J is TRBJ2-2 and V is TRBV4-2, with 10 bases identical to TRBD2. This CDR3 is 16 amino acids long. With V trimmed by 4 bases and J by 6 bases, 8 bases remained unmatched. Looked up from germline, CDR1 is LGHNA and CDR2 is YNFKEQ. The CDR3: CASSPPSSGSAGELFF. The CDR3, as DNA: TGTGCCAGCAGCCCACCGTCTAGCGGGAGCGCCGGGGAGCTGTTTTTT.

This chain uses TRBV25-1 with TRBJ2-1; TRBD1 is a possible D gene (7 bases). This CDR3 is 15 amino acids long. The V end lost 7 bases, the J end lost 4 bases, and 17 bases lay between the germline ends. CDR1 and CDR2 (germline): MGHDK, SYGVNS. The CDR3, as DNA: TGTGCCAGCACCCCAGGAGGGGGCCCGTACAATGAGCAGTTCTTC. Translated, it gives CASTPGGGPYNEQFF.

This chain connects TRBV19 to TRBJ1-4, with 9 bases aligning to TRBD1. The junction had 10 bases not matched to a gene; V was cut back by 7 bases and J by 7 bases. The CDR3 sequence is 15 residues long. CDR1 is LNHDA and CDR2 is SQIVND in the germline V gene (reference sequence). DNA for the CDR3: TGTGCCAGTAAGGACAGGGGCGTACCCCTTGAAAAACTGTTTTTT. Protein sequence: CASKDRGVPLEKLFF.

This clone showed up just a few times. The J gene is TRBJ1-2, the V gene TRBV28; TRBD1 matches 10 bases. V shed 2 bases and J 6 bases; nucleotides not matched to a gene: 0. Germline-derived CDR1 and CDR2 are MDHEN and SYDVKM. This CDR3 has 13 residues. CDR3 in DNA: TGTGCCAGCAGTTTAGGGACAGGGGATGGCTACACCTTC. It yields the protein CASSLGTGDGYTF.

The CDR3 sequence: CASSLFTRDEQYF. CDR3 DNA sequence: TGTGCCAGCAGTTTATTTACGAGGGACGAGCAGTACTTC. J is TRBJ2-7 and V is TRBV27, with a tentative D call TRBD2 (5 bases). The germline V gene encodes CDR1 MNHEY and CDR2 SMNVEV (reference sequence). CDR3 length: 13 residues. Trimming shortened V by 1 base and J by 5 bases, and 9 bases separated the two germline ends.

The chain links TRBV27 to TRBJ2-7; 9 nucleotides align to TRBD2. Germline lookup yields CDR1 MNHEY and CDR2 SMNVEV (reference sequence). This CDR3 contains 17 residues. The trim removed 0 bases at V and 4 bases at J, leaving 10 bases unmatched. This chain's CDR3 is CASSLSFPGSGSYEQYF. Here the CDR3 DNA reads TGTGCCAGCAGTTTATCTTTTCCGGGTAGCGGGAGTTACGAGCAGTACTTC.

The chain has TRBV4-3 and TRBJ1-5; 7 bases line up with TRBD1. Germline V lookup: CDR1 LGHNA, CDR2 YSLEER. This CDR3 is built from 15 residues. Trimming cost V 4 bases and J 5 bases; bases outside gene matches: 8. The CDR3 spells CASSPSDRVDQPQHF. In DNA, the CDR3 is TGCGCCAGCAGCCCCTCTGACAGGGTAGATCAGCCCCAGCATTTT.

The rearrangement uses TRBV15 and TRBJ1-1; D is undetermined. The CDR3 spans 13 residues. Germline CDR1 reads LNHNV; CDR2 reads YYDKDF (reference sequence). V dropped 7 bases and J dropped 3 bases, with 12 bases sitting between them. In DNA form, the CDR3 reads TGTGCCACCAATAGTCGCATAGACACTGAAGCTTTCTTT. This translates into CATNSRIDTEAFF.

This clone is a singleton in its sample. The V call is TRBV6-5, the J call TRBJ1-2; TRBD1 is a possible D gene (5 bases). CDR1 is MNHEY, CDR2 SVGAGI, per germline. Deletions cut 6 bases from V and 4 bases from J, with 9 bases between. This CDR3 is built from 12 residues. Here the CDR3 reads CASRSDSYGYTF. For the CDR3, the DNA is TGTGCCAGCAGATCAGACAGCTATGGCTACACCTTC.

The chain joins TRBV28 to TRBJ1-4; no definite D call. The V and J ends lost 3 bases and 6 bases respectively, with 14 bases between them. Germline assignment: CDR1 MDHEN and CDR2 SYDVKM. This CDR3 region has 15 residues. CDR3: CASSFPRHDHEKLFF. The CDR3 DNA follows: TGTGCCAGCAGTTTCCCCCGACACGACCATGAAAAACTGTTTTTT.

The chain joins TRBV6-6 to TRBJ2-7; unclear D gene. Germline V CDR1 and CDR2: MNHNY, SVGAGI (reference sequence). Trimming took off 7 bases at V and 0 bases at J, with 10 bases between the two ends. The CDR3 contains 13 residues. The CDR3 DNA sequence: TGTGCCAGCACCGGACCCGGCTCCTACGAGCAGTACTTC. Residues: CASTGPGSYEQYF.

This clone was counted once. V gene TRBV29-1 combines with J gene TRBJ2-5; D is unresolved. Trimming removed 3 bases at V and 4 bases at J, with 12 bases between. The CDR3 length is 13 residues. Germline V gene data show CDR1 as SQVTM and CDR2 as ANQGSEA. The CDR3 region is CSVDSGAAETQYF. The CDR3 DNA reads TGCAGCGTTGATAGTGGAGCAGCAGAGACCCAGTACTTC.

The chain recombines TRBV30 with TRBJ1-2; D possibly corresponds to TRBD1 (6 bases). Trimming removed 1 base from V and 4 bases from J, with 10 bases in between. CDR3 size: 13 residues. Germline V gives CDR1 GTSNPN, CDR2 SVGIG (reference sequence). CDR3 in DNA: TGTGCCTGGAGTGCCGGGGGCGTCTATGGCTACACCTTC. Its protein product is CAWSAGGVYGYTF.

The chain has TRBV7-8 and TRBJ1-2; TRBD1 might be the D (5 bases). Per germline, CDR1 SGHVS and CDR2 FQNEAQ. The V end was cut by 5 bases, the J end by 1 base, with 17 bases between. This CDR3 spans 16 amino acids. The CDR3: CASSPRLQGSNYGYTF. The CDR3 bases are TGTGCCAGCAGCCCTAGGCTCCAGGGAAGTAACTATGGCTACACCTTC.